Listed below are T cell receptor beta chains from one sample, sequenced in a study of blood T cells in healthy people across ages. TCRdb re-called the 5' RACE reads through MiXCR, storing one row per CDR3 protein. The table records hundreds of thousands of distinct CDR3 sequences, under 25% of them present only once. The specimen was blood. The receptors stem from a man between 65 and 80 years old in good health. Both conserved end residues are part of each CDR3. Each record gives: CDR3 length, V gene, clone size, CDR3 protein. Clone size is given for some rows only: seen once, a few or many times, or a class if the clone is expanded.

>15|TRBV6-1|NA
CASSFIADSGNTIYF
>17|TRBV4-1|many
CASSQDDNSGSLKTQYF
>15|TRBV6-6|NA
CASSAGQRGGYEQYF
>13|TRBV20-1|NA
CSARGEQQETQYF
>11|TRBV2|NA
CASVYQETQYF
>8|TRBV30|NA
CAWRVWFF
>12|TRBV7-6|many
CASSPTGGELFF
>15|TRBV25-1|few
CASSEYGTVDEKLFF
>15|TRBV28|NA
CASSAYSSGANVLTF
>16|TRBV20-1|NA
CSVGTSGTSSYNEQFF
>15|TRBV4-1|NA
CASSHGLASYNEQFF
>13|TRBV5-1|NA
CASRGVAEETQYF
>15|TRBV7-9|few
CASSLARTGANEQYF
>13|TRBV27|many
CASSATGAYGYTF
>15|TRBV29-1|NA
CSVEDRAYYTDTQYF
>14|TRBV7-8|NA
CASSMDTRVGTQYF
>13|TRBV4-1|NA
CASSHGMYYEQYF
>11|TRBV6-1|NA
CASSEGGTGYF
>16|TRBV6-5|many
CASSYPSGGVGGEQFF
>14|TRBV7-2|NA
CASSTQVGNTEAFF
>15|TRBV14|NA
CASSRPGSLKETQYF
>17|TRBV3-1|NA
CASSLLGQGRGYSPLHF
>16|TRBV20-1|few
CSAQQVASEAQETQYF
>15|TRBV3-1|NA
CASSQRGPAKNIQYF
>11|TRBV20-1|few
CSARVLASYTF
>12|TRBV20-1|NA
CSVWTQNEKLFF
>15|TRBV10-3|few
CAISQQGEANYGYTF
>15|TRBV4-1|NA
CASSPRTGGYNEQFF
>14|TRBV7-8|few
CASIVASGGNEQFF
>12|TRBV29-1|many
CSVDLTGETQYF
>15|TRBV5-1|many
CASSGTYRAQETQYF
>16|TRBV6-5|NA
CASSYPSSGLGNEQFF
>18|TRBV6-5|few
CASSYSQLAGKQYYEQYF
>13|TRBV29-1|NA
CSVLALKNTEAFF